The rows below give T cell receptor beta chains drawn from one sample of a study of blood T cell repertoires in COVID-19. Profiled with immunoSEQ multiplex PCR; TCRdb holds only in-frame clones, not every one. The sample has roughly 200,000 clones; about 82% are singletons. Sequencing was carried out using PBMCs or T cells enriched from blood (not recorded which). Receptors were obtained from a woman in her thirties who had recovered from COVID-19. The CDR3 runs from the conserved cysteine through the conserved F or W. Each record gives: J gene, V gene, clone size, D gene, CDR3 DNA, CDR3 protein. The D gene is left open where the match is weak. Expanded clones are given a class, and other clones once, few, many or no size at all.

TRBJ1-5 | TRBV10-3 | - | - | TGTGCCATCAGTGACGGGGAAGCCGATCAGCCCCAGCATTTT | CAISDGEADQPQHF
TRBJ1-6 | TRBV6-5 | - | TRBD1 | TGTGCCAGCACAAGGACAGGGGTTGCTGATTCACCCCTCCACTTT | CASTRTGVADSPLHF
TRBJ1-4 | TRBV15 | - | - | TGTGCCACCAGCAGAGATCTTAAGGCAGGGGAAAAACTGTTTTTT | CATSRDLKAGEKLFF
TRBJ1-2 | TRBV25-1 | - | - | TGTGCCAGCAGTGAATTCTTTCAGGGAACGAACTATGGCTACACCTTC | CASSEFFQGTNYGYTF
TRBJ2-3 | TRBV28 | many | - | TGTGCCAGCAGTTTTGATAGTGTTTCAGATACGCAGTATTTT | CASSFDSVSDTQYF
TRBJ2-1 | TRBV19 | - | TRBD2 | TGTGCCAGTAGTATTTCCGGGACTAGCGGGAATACTGAGCAGTTCTTC | CASSISGTSGNTEQFF
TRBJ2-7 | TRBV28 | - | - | TGTGCCAGCAGTTTTCGGGATAGGTTCGAGCAGTACTTC | CASSFRDRFEQYF
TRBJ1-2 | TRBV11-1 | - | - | TGTGCCAGCAGCCCGACAGAGCAGAACTATGGCTACACCTTC | CASSPTEQNYGYTF
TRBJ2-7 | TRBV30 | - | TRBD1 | TGTGCCTGGAGCGGAGACAGGGTCGAGCAGTACTTC | CAWSGDRVEQYF
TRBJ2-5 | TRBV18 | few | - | TGTGCCAGCTCACCGGGGCGGGGATTCGGGAGAGAGACCCAGTACTTC | CASSPGRGFGRETQYF
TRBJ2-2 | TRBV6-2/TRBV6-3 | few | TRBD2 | TGTGCCAGCAGTTTTTCTGGGACTAGCGTAATCACCGGGGAGCTGTTTTTT | CASSFSGTSVITGELFF
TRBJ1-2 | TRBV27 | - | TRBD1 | TGTGCCAGCAGTTTATCGGACAGGGGGCTCTATGGCTACACCTTC | CASSLSDRGLYGYTF
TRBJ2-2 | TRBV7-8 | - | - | TGTGCCAGCAGCCAGGGGTTCTCCGGGGAGCTGTTTTTT | CASSQGFSGELFF
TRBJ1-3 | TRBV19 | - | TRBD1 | TGTGCCAGACACACGAGGGGCTTGGAGGGGGCGGGAGGAAACACCATATATTTT | CARHTRGLEGAGGNTIYF
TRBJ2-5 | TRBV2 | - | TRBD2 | TGTGCCAGCACAGCGGGACTGCTCCAAGAGACCCAGTACTTC | CASTAGLLQETQYF
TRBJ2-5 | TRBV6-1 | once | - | TGTGCCGGCAGTGAAGATGGCAGGGGCTGGGAGACCCAGTACTTC | CAGSEDGRGWETQYF
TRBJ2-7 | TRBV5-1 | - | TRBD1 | TGCGCCAGCAGCCCCGGGACAGGGGCCTACGAGCAGTACTTC | CASSPGTGAYEQYF
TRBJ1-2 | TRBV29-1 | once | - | TGCAGCGTTGGAGAGGGGAGAGGCTACACCTTC | CSVGEGRGYTF
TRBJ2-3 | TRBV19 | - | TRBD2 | TGTGCCAGTACTCGTCTAGCGGAGAGCACAGATACGCAGTATTTT | CASTRLAESTDTQYF
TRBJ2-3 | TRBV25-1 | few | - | TGTGCCAGCAGTGATAAGGGGCGACCCCCCCTGGATACGCAGTATTTT | CASSDKGRPPLDTQYF
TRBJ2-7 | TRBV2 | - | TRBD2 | TGTGCCGGGAAAACTAGCGGGAGCTCCTACGAGCAGTACTTC | CAGKTSGSSYEQYF
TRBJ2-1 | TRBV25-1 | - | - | TGTGCCAGCAGACGAAAGGAGGTTTCCTACAATGAGCAGTTCTTC | CASRRKEVSYNEQFF
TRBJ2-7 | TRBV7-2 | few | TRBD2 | TGTGCCAGCAGCGATATAGCGGGAGAGACTAACTACGAGCAGTACTTC | CASSDIAGETNYEQYF
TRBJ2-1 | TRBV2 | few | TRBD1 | TGTGCCAGCAGGACAGGGGAGGAAGGTGAGCAGTTCTTC | CASRTGEEGEQFF
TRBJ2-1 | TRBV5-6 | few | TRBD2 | TGTGCCAGCACCTCGGCGGGAGCTTACAATGAGCAGTTCTTC | CASTSAGAYNEQFF
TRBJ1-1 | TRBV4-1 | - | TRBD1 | TGCGCCAGCAGCCCAGGGGGAACTGAAGCTTTCTTT | CASSPGGTEAFF
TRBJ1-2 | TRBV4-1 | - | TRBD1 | TGCGCCAGCAGCCCGGGACAGGGTAAACTCGGTGGCTACACCTTC | CASSPGQGKLGGYTF
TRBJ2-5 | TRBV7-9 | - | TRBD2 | TGTGCCAGCAGGTCCCTTCCTCGACTAGCGGAGTACCAAGAGACCCAGTACTTC | CASRSLPRLAEYQETQYF
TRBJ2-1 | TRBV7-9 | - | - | TGTGCCAGCATCCGCGAAGCGAGCTCCTACAATGAGCAGTTCTTC | CASIREASSYNEQFF
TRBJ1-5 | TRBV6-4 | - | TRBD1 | TGTGCCAGCAGTGACGTTCCAAAAGGACAGGGAGGACAGCCCCAGCATTTT | CASSDVPKGQGGQPQHF
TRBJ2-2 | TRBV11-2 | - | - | TGTGCCAGCAGCCCCGAGATGATGACACTTAACACCGGGGAGCTGTTTTTT | CASSPEMMTLNTGELFF
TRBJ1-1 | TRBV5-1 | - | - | TGCGCCAGCAGCTTGGCGGGGAGGAACACTGAAGCTTTCTTT | CASSLAGRNTEAFF
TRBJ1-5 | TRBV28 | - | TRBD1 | TGTGCCAGCAGTTCTCCGACAGGGGCGAGGGGTCAGCCCCAGCATTTT | CASSSPTGARGQPQHF